The next 6 T cell receptor beta chains were all read from a single sample in a study of radiation and T cells in renal cell carcinoma. Sample treatment: treatment-naive control, cytoreductive nephrectomy. The assay was immunoSEQ multiplex PCR, and TCRdb's table has in-frame clones only and misses some. The sample carries approximately 16,000 clones, around 60% recorded once. The sequencing here drew on tumor tissue, taken from a patient whose treatment was nephrectomy without radiotherapy. These receptors were obtained from a man aged 45 to 65 with renal cell carcinoma.

V usage is TRBV7-9 and J usage is TRBJ1-1; no clear D. Trimming pared 3 bases from V and 0 bases from J, leaving 2 bases between. The CDR3 has 12 residues. Germline-derived CDR1 and CDR2 are SEHNR and FQNEAQ (reference sequence). DNA for the CDR3: TGTGCCAGCAGCTTGATGAACACTGAAGCTTTCTTT. Translating it yields CASSLMNTEAFF.

This rearrangement joins TRBV30 to TRBJ1-1; D is uncertain. The CDR3 is 14 residues long. The germline V gene has CDR1 GTSNPN and CDR2 SVGIG (reference sequence). V shed 0 bases and J shed 3 bases, with 11 bases lying between them. CDR3 coding DNA: TGTGCCTGGAGTGTTCTGGGCTGGGACACTGAAGCTTTCTTT. Encoded protein: CAWSVLGWDTEAFF.

The V and J genes are TRBV7-2 and TRBJ2-3, with D perhaps matching TRBD2 (5 bases). Deletions cut 5 bases from V and 3 bases from J, with 18 bases between. The CDR3 consists of 16 residues. Looked up from germline, CDR1 is SGHTA and CDR2 is FQGNSA. The CDR3 loop reads CASSPNGGDGTDTQYF. The CDR3 DNA reads as TGTGCCAGCAGCCCGAATGGAGGAGATGGTACAGATACGCAGTATTTT.

The chain carries TRBV6-5 and TRBJ2-1; 10 bases are a match to TRBD2. Germline loops: CDR1 MNHEY, CDR2 SVGAGI. The V segment lost 6 bases and the J segment 8 bases; nucleotides outside the gene matches: 10. There are 15 residues in the CDR3. In DNA, the CDR3 is TGTGCCAGCAGATTAGCGGGAGGCCCTTGGGATGAGCAGTTCTTC. Amino acids: CASRLAGGPWDEQFF.

The chain combines TRBV2 with TRBJ2-6; TRBD1 matches at 7 bases. Trimming took 7 bases from V and 3 from J; bases not matched to a gene: 3. From germline, CDR1 is SNHLY and CDR2 FYNNEI. This CDR3 is 14 amino acids long. CDR3: CASTTGVGANVLTF. The CDR3 nucleotides are TGTGCCAGCACAACAGGGGTTGGGGCCAACGTCCTGACTTTC.

This sequence joins TRBV6-1 and TRBJ1-1; tentatively, D is TRBD1 (6 bases). V gave up 0 bases and J gave up 6 bases, with 11 bases separating them. This CDR3 contains 14 residues. In germline, CDR1 is MNHNS, CDR2 SASEGT. This CDR3 is CASSEAKGGAEAFF. CDR3 nucleotides: TGTGCCAGCAGTGAAGCTAAAGGGGGGGCTGAAGCTTTCTTT.